The 30 T cell receptor beta chains presented below share a single source sample, sequenced in a study of blood T cells in healthy people across ages. A second 7 to 11 cycle PCR used barcoded and J-beta primers. TCRdb used MiXCR to reprocess the 5' RACE reads, holding one entry per CDR3 protein. Here the sample spans about 1 million distinct CDR3 sequences, 40% to 55% being singletons. The material sequenced was blood. Receptors were obtained from a woman aged 55-70 years in good health.

V and J are TRBV9 and TRBJ2-7, with D perhaps matching TRBD1 (6 bases). V was shortened by 3 bases and J by 6 bases, with 13 bases between the two germline ends. The CDR3 extends over 13 amino acids. The germline CDR1 and CDR2 sequences are SGDLS and YYNGEE. Here the CDR3 reads CASSGGPYGEQYF. The CDR3 bases are TGTGCCAGCAGCGGGGGGCCCTATGGCGAGCAGTACTTC.

V is TRBV18 and J is TRBJ1-5; a weak D match, TRBD1 (5 bases). CDR1 is KGHSH and CDR2 is LQKENI in the germline V gene. This CDR3 contains 15 residues. The germline V and J ends were trimmed by 2 bases and 2 bases, with 10 bases remaining between them. The CDR3 DNA reads TGTGCCAGCTCACCAAGCCAGGGAGGCAATCAGCCCCAGCATTTT. This sequence encodes CASSPSQGGNQPQHF. The full variable domain, rest sourced from reference TRBV18 and TRBJ1-5, is NAGVMQNPRHLVRRRGQEARLRCSPMKGHSHVYWYRQLPEEGLKFMVYLQKENIIDESGMPKERFSAEFPKEGPSILRIQQVVRGDSAAYFCASSPSQGGNQPQHFGDGTRLSIL.

The chain uses TRBV4-1 and TRBJ2-1, with TRBD2 matching 7 bases. J was trimmed by 0 bases and V by 0 bases; bases with no gene match: 5. The germline V gene encodes CDR1 MGHRA and CDR2 YSYEKL. This CDR3 has 17 amino acids. The chain's CDR3 is CASSQESGASSYNEQFF. The CDR3 bases are TGCGCCAGCAGCCAAGAGAGCGGGGCAAGCTCCTACAATGAGCAGTTCTTC.

V and J are TRBV7-6 and TRBJ2-1, with 7 bases matching TRBD2. The CDR3 is 17 residues long. V lost 5 bases to trimming and J lost 7 bases; unmatched junction nucleotides: 17. Looked up from germline, CDR1 is SGHVS and CDR2 is FNYEAQ. DNA for the CDR3: TGTGCCAGCAGCACCACTTCTAGCGGCCGAGTGGGGAATGAGCAGTTCTTC. Protein product: CASSTTSSGRVGNEQFF.

This clonotype has only a few counts. This rearrangement joins TRBV5-4 to TRBJ2-5; D might be TRBD1 or TRBD2, each matching 5 bases. Germline CDR1 reads SGHNT; CDR2 reads YYREEE (reference sequence). CDR3 size: 14 residues. V was pared by 5 bases and J by 2 bases, with 13 bases between. CDR3 sequence (DNA): TGTGCCAGCAGTAGAGGGGCAGAACAAGAGACCCAGTACTTC. Its protein is CASSRGAEQETQYF.

The chain combines TRBV2 with TRBJ2-1; D might be TRBD2 (6 bases). The V and J ends lost 5 bases and 0 bases respectively, with 11 bases between them. Germline V gene sequence: CDR1 SNHLY, CDR2 FYNNEI. The CDR3 contains 15 residues. This CDR3 is CASSRGESSYNEQFF. CDR3 bases: TGTGCCAGCAGTCGCGGGGAGAGCTCCTACAATGAGCAGTTCTTC.

In the case of this clonotype: One base away lies a much larger clone, so this may be a sequencing read error. The chain joins TRBV6-5 to TRBJ2-7; 7 bases align to TRBD1. J lost 2 bases, V lost 6 bases, and 10 bases had no gene match. There are 15 residues in the CDR3. Germline CDR1 reads MNHEY; CDR2 reads SVGAGI. The CDR3 coding sequence is TGTGCCAGCAGACCAGCCCCGGGACAGACCTACGAGCAGTACTTC. This codes for CASRPAPGQTYEQYF.

In its sample, this clonotype was seen a few times. The chain has TRBV20-1 and TRBJ2-7; TRBD2 matches at 11 bases. V gave up 0 bases and J gave up 7 bases; unmatched junction bases: 8. This CDR3 spans 15 amino acids. Germline V gives CDR1 DFQATT, CDR2 SNEGSKA (reference sequence). The CDR3 nucleotides read TGCAGTGCTAGAGATCGGCTAGCGGGAGGACATGAGCAGTACTTC. This sequence encodes CSARDRLAGGHEQYF.

This clonotype was counted a few times. The V and J genes are TRBV12-3 or TRBV12-4 and TRBJ2-4; maybe TRBD2 (5 bases). The CDR3 spans 15 residues. The V end lost 2 bases, the J end lost 0 bases, and 8 bases lay between the germline ends. CDR3 sequence reads: CASSLFGGAKNIQYF. The CDR3 DNA sequence: TGTGCCAGCAGTTTATTCGGAGGAGCCAAAAACATTCAGTACTTC.

This clonotype was observed a handful of times. This chain uses TRBV6-6 with TRBJ2-3, with D possibly matching TRBD2 (6 bases). The CDR3 is made up of 17 amino acids. V lost 0 bases to trimming and J lost 3 bases, with 16 bases between them. Germline loops: CDR1 MNHNY, CDR2 SVGAGI (reference sequence). The CDR3 spells CASSYSTAGLETDTQYF. The CDR3 DNA is TGTGCCAGCAGTTACTCGACGGCGGGGCTAGAGACAGATACGCAGTATTTT.

The J gene is TRBJ2-1, the V gene TRBV24-1; D gene ambiguous. The CDR3 runs to 17 residues. CDR1 and CDR2 from the germline V gene are KGHDR and SFDVKD. Trimming left V 5 bases short and J 1 base short, with 17 bases between. CDR3 sequence (DNA): TGTGCCACCAGTGCCCCCAGGCCACAGAAGTCCTACAATGAGCAGTTCTTC. It yields the protein CATSAPRPQKSYNEQFF.

This chain connects TRBV7-6 to TRBJ2-7; D is uncertain. This CDR3 is 16 amino acids long. V gave up 4 bases and J gave up 2 bases, with 18 bases separating them. CDR1 SGHVS and CDR2 FNYEAQ come from the germline V gene. The CDR3 reads CASSSNKGLETYEQYF. The CDR3 coding sequence is TGTGCCAGCAGCTCAAACAAGGGTCTAGAAACCTACGAGCAGTACTTC.

The chain is built from TRBV27 and TRBJ2-2; the D gene could be TRBD1 or TRBD2 (6 bases each). The CDR3 runs to 15 residues. Trimming removed 6 bases at V and 3 bases at J, with 14 bases between. The germline V gene has CDR1 MNHEY and CDR2 SMNVEV (reference sequence). CDR3 coding DNA: TGTGCCAGCAGCCTTGGGGGGCCCTACACCGGGGAGCTGTTTTTT. Protein sequence: CASSLGGPYTGELFF.

This clonotype was detected a few times. The CDR3 nucleotides are TGTGCCAGCAGCTTGGAACCGGGGAACTATGGCTACACCTTC. Residues: CASSLEPGNYGYTF. J is TRBJ1-2 and V is TRBV5-5; unclear D gene. CDR1 SGHKS and CDR2 YYEKEE come from the germline V gene (reference sequence). The CDR3 sequence is 14 residues long. Between the trimmed V and J ends, which lost 0 bases and 2 bases, there was a span of 8 bases.

This clonotype was observed a handful of times. The gene calls are TRBV7-8 and TRBJ2-1; D is uncertain. Germline lookup yields CDR1 SGHVS and CDR2 FQNEAQ. With 1 base removed from V and 4 bases from J, the gap between germline ends came to 11 bases. The CDR3 runs 15 residues. Written as DNA, the CDR3 is TGTGCCAGCAGCTTAGGAGTACGCTCTTACAATGAGCAGTTCTTC. This translates into CASSLGVRSYNEQFF.

This clonotype has a handful of counts. This sequence joins TRBV10-2 and TRBJ1-5, with D unclear. Germline V CDR1 and CDR2: WSHSY, SAAADI. The CDR3 has 12 residues. The V and J ends lost 4 bases and 7 bases respectively, with 8 bases between them. For the CDR3, the DNA is TGCGCCAGCAGTGTGGGAACCCAGCCCCAGCATTTT. This gives the protein CASSVGTQPQHF.

This clonotype was counted only a few times. The chain links TRBV9 to TRBJ2-5, with 8 bases fitting TRBD2. CDR1 is SGDLS and CDR2 is YYNGEE in the germline V gene. V lost 4 bases, J lost 3 bases, and 2 bases stayed unmatched. There are 13 residues in the CDR3. CDR3 sequence reads: CASSSGGEETQYF. As DNA, the CDR3 is TGTGCCAGCAGCTCCGGGGGGGAAGAGACCCAGTACTTC.

This clonotype was seen a few times. V gene TRBV20-1 combines with J gene TRBJ2-3; D is unresolved. V was shortened by 1 base and J by 12 bases, with 11 bases between the two germline ends. Germline CDR1 is DFQATT and CDR2 is SNEGSKA (reference sequence). CDR3 length: 11 residues. The CDR3 bases are TGCAGTGCTAGAGCAGGCCGAGAACAGTATTTT. It yields the protein CSARAGREQYF.

CDR3 residues: CSARDLRESGEKLFF. CDR3 bases: TGCAGTGCTAGAGATCTTAGGGAATCTGGAGAAAAACTGTTTTTT. The chain employs TRBV20-1 and TRBJ1-4; no definite D call. The CDR3 is 15 residues long. Germline CDR1 and CDR2: DFQATT and SNEGSKA (reference sequence). Trimming removed 0 bases at V and 8 bases at J, with 16 bases between.

The rearrangement links TRBV20-1 to TRBJ2-1; 13 bases align to TRBD2. Germline V gene lookup returns CDR1 DFQATT and CDR2 SNEGSKA (reference sequence). The CDR3 runs to 16 residues. J gave up 0 bases and V 4 bases, and 3 bases lay outside the gene matches. CDR3 protein: CSATWTSGSSYNEQFF. In DNA form, the CDR3 reads TGCAGTGCTACGTGGACTAGCGGGAGCTCCTACAATGAGCAGTTCTTC.

The genes are TRBV12-3 or TRBV12-4 and TRBJ2-3; D is ambiguous. Trimming took off 7 bases at V and 6 bases at J, with 17 bases between the two ends. The CDR3 sequence is 14 residues long. Here the CDR3 reads CASNHKTGFDTQYF. The DNA of the CDR3 is TGTGCCAGCAACCACAAAACCGGTTTTGATACGCAGTATTTT.

A remark on this clonotype: Germline and junction disagree at one end, which may indicate a read error. The rearrangement joins TRBV24-1 to TRBJ2-1, with D tentatively TRBD2 (5 bases). This CDR3 spans 14 amino acids. Germline V gene lookup returns CDR1 KGHDR and CDR2 SFDVKD. The CDR3 here is CATSDEDSFNEQFF. The CDR3 coding sequence is TGTGCCACCAGTGATGAGGACTCCTTCAATGAGCAGTTCTTC.

The V gene is TRBV7-2, the J gene TRBJ2-5, with 7 bases aligning to TRBD1. Trimming cost V 0 bases and J 5 bases; bases outside gene matches: 6. The CDR3 sequence is 15 residues long. Per germline, CDR1 SGHTA and CDR2 FQGNSA. The CDR3 protein is CASSLASQGKETQYF. CDR3 DNA sequence: TGTGCCAGCAGCTTAGCGTCACAGGGGAAGGAGACCCAGTACTTC. The whole variable domain, remainder taken from reference TRBV7-2 and TRBJ2-5, is GAGVSQSPSNKVTEKGKDVELRCDPISGHTALYWYRQSLGQGLEFLIYFQGNSAPDKSGLPSDRFSAERTGGSVSTLTIQRTQQEDSAVYLCASSLASQGKETQYFGPGTRLLVL.

This clonotype was counted only a few times. V is TRBV2 and J is TRBJ2-5; 11 bases agree with TRBD2. This CDR3 is 15 amino acids long. Germline V gene data show CDR1 as SNHLY and CDR2 as FYNNEI. The ends lost 3 bases at V and 2 bases at J; junction bases unmatched: 2. The CDR3 loop is CASSDRLAGQETQYF. The CDR3 region has the DNA TGTGCCAGCAGTGATAGACTAGCGGGGCAAGAGACCCAGTACTTC.

The J gene is TRBJ2-7, the V gene TRBV7-9; TRBD1 matches at 9 bases. V lost 5 bases, J lost 3 bases, and 8 bases stayed unmatched. The CDR3 covers 15 residues. Per germline, CDR1 SEHNR and CDR2 FQNEAQ (reference sequence). The CDR3: CASSPRDRDFYEQYF. The CDR3 coding sequence is TGTGCCAGCAGCCCCCGGGACAGGGATTTCTACGAGCAGTACTTC. The entire variable domain, with the rest obtained from reference TRBV7-9 and TRBJ2-7, is as follows: DTGVSQNPRHKITKRGQNVTFRCDPISEHNRLYWYRQTLGQGPEFLTYFQNEAQLEKSRLLSDRFSAERPKGSFSTLEIQRTEQGDSAMYLCASSPRDRDFYEQYFGPGTRLTVT.

The rearrangement joins TRBV4-1 to TRBJ2-3; D is perhaps TRBD2 (6 bases). Germline-derived CDR1 and CDR2 are MGHRA and YSYEKL. CDR3 length: 14 residues. Deletions cut 1 base from V and 3 bases from J, with 8 bases between. The DNA for the CDR3 is TGCGCCAGCAGCCAAGTACGGGGGACAGATACGCAGTATTTT. This translates into CASSQVRGTDTQYF.

This clonotype was picked up a small number of times. V gene TRBV7-6 combines with J gene TRBJ2-3; no firm D call. This CDR3 region has 13 residues. CDR1 and CDR2 from the germline V gene are SGHVS and FNYEAQ. With 0 bases removed from V and 2 bases from J, the gap between germline ends came to 3 bases. The CDR3 is CASSLAHTDTQYF. As DNA, the CDR3 is TGTGCCAGCAGCTTAGCCCACACAGATACGCAGTATTTT.

A few counts support this clonotype. The chain couples TRBV20-1 to TRBJ2-7; the match to TRBD2 covers 12 bases. CDR3 size: 20 residues. Germline V CDR1 and CDR2: DFQATT, SNEGSKA (reference sequence). The V segment lost 2 bases and the J segment 0 bases; nucleotides outside the gene matches: 17. CDR3 sequence (DNA): TGCAGTGCTAGACCTGACCTGCGGCCGACTAGCGGGGGCATCTCCTACGAGCAGTACTTC. This codes for CSARPDLRPTSGGISYEQYF.

This clonotype was seen a handful of times. This chain links TRBV20-1 with TRBJ2-3, with D perhaps matching TRBD1 (5 bases). Germline CDR1 is DFQATT and CDR2 is SNEGSKA (reference sequence). The length of the CDR3 is 14 residues. The germline V and J ends were trimmed by 8 bases and 3 bases, with 18 bases remaining between them. CDR3 residues: CSTDQLGDTDTQYF. As DNA, the CDR3 is TGCAGTACCGACCAGCTAGGGGATACAGATACGCAGTATTTT.

The chain has TRBV2 and TRBJ2-5; 12 bases are a match to TRBD2. The trim removed 4 bases at V and 3 bases at J, leaving 12 bases unmatched. Per the germline V gene, CDR1 is SNHLY and CDR2 is FYNNEI. This CDR3 is built from 18 residues. CDR3 sequence (DNA): TGTGCCAGCAGTGGACTAGCGGGAGTCCCCGATCCTAAAGAGACCCAGTACTTC. It codes for CASSGLAGVPDPKETQYF.